The T cell receptor (beta chain) described here comes from a study of blood T cell repertoires in COVID-19. In the study overall: Some COVID-19 samples were acute and others convalescent; all came from the United States, Italy and Spain. The analysed material was cDNA or gDNA that came from T cells, B-cell-depleted T cells, or PBMCs.

The CDR3 consists of 14 residues. Looked up from germline, CDR1 is SGHRS and CDR2 is YFSETQ. The germline V and J ends were trimmed by 4 bases and 2 bases, with 11 bases remaining between them. Per the authors' pipeline: Amplification of reference gene primers provided the estimated nucleated cell counts. The repertoire was sequenced with immunoSEQ multiplex PCR; TCRdb's copy has only in-frame clones and lacks some. V, J and clone size were drawn from that table, and D and trimming were deduced from the DNA. The sample carries 150,000 to 250,000 clones, 90% to 95% recorded once. Those enrolled in Seattle joined during active infection and were followed longitudinally afterward.

Material for sequencing was peripheral blood. The genes are TRBV5-1 and TRBJ2-3; possibly TRBD1 for D (6 bases). The sequence came from a man under 40 with COVID-19, enrolled during active disease. CDR3 coding DNA: TGCGCCAGCAGCGGGGGACAACCCACAGATACGCAGTATTTT. Protein sequence: CASSGGQPTDTQYF. The full variable domain, completed using reference TRBV5-1 and TRBJ2-3, is KAGVTQTPRYLIKTRGQQVTLSCSPISGHRSVSWYQQTPGQGLQFLFEYFSETQRNKGNFPGRFSGRQFSNSRSEMNVSTLELGDSALYLCASSGGQPTDTQYFGPGTRLTVL.